This section outlines one T cell receptor beta chain sequence together with its context. PCR involved 60 Vbeta and 13 Jbeta primers. Using immunoSEQ multiplex PCR, the repertoire was profiled, and TCRdb retains in-frame clones only, with some absent. The sample shows about 170,000 clones, around 78% of them seen only once. The data were taken from a study of cytomegalovirus exposure and HLA in healthy donors. The CDR3 sequence is 17 residues long. Losses at the gene ends were 0 bases for V and 0 bases for J; bases not matched to a gene: 5. Germline values: CDR1 MGHRA, CDR2 YSYEKL. Sequenced input: PBMCs. The J gene is TRBJ1-3, the V gene TRBV4-1, with TRBD1 matching over 7 bases. The sequence derives from a woman aged 30 to 39 in good health and CMV-seropositive. The CDR3 sequence is CASSQDQYRGSGNTIYF. The CDR3 coding sequence is TGCGCCAGCAGCCAAGATCAGTACAGGGGCTCTGGAAACACCATATATTTT.